The 24 T cell receptor beta chains reported below all come from one sample, sequenced in a study of high-grade serous ovarian cancer treatment subgroups (dated by TCRdb to the early 2020s). Tumor samples were collected prior to definitive surgery or chemotherapy. Receptor amplification or capture employed the immunoSEQ multiplex PCR assay. TCRdb took over this immuneACCESS table, retaining in-frame rearrangements with V and J assigned. Such tables are incomplete; in checked studies, under half of the missing clones stem from an unresolved V gene, and the remainder is unexplained. Recorded for this sample are around 8,000 clones; around 78% of them occurred a single time. The ten top clones hold 11% of the sample. The specimen sequenced was tumor tissue. The source is a human donor with high-grade serous ovarian cancer.

The V gene is TRBV25-1, the J gene TRBJ1-2, with 9 bases lining up with TRBD1. Germline V gene sequence: CDR1 MGHDK, CDR2 SYGVNS. The CDR3 extends over 17 amino acids. The ends lost 2 bases at V and 8 bases at J; junction bases unmatched: 15. The CDR3: CASSEPTRQGVFVGYTF. The CDR3 DNA reads as TGTGCCAGCAGTGAACCCACTAGACAGGGGGTATTCGTCGGCTACACCTTC.

This chain uses TRBV27 with TRBJ2-7, with 9 bases aligning to TRBD1. The CDR3 length is 13 residues. The junction had 5 bases not matched to a gene; V was cut back by 5 bases and J by 6 bases. The germline CDR1 and CDR2 sequences are MNHEY and SMNVEV (reference sequence). Here the CDR3 reads CASSPMTGGEQYF. The CDR3 nucleotides are TGTGCCAGCAGTCCAATGACAGGGGGCGAGCAGTACTTC.

This clone is medium-sized by share. The J gene is TRBJ2-1, the V gene TRBV27, with TRBD2 identical over 8 bases. The germline CDR1 and CDR2 sequences are MNHEY and SMNVEV (reference sequence). V shed 4 bases, J shed 9 bases, and the junction held 14 bases outside the gene matches. The CDR3 is made up of 16 amino acids. CDR3 amino acids: CASSSQLGLAPGEQFF. The CDR3 DNA is TGTGCCAGCAGTTCCCAGCTAGGACTAGCCCCCGGTGAGCAGTTCTTC.

A word on this clone: A read error may account for a junction end that differs from germline. The chain uses TRBV7-3 and TRBJ1-1; D is possibly TRBD1 (6 bases). Looked up from germline, CDR1 is SGHTA and CDR2 is FQGTGA. The CDR3 length is 12 residues. The CDR3 protein is CASSQTGTEAFF. CDR3 coding DNA: TGCGCCAGCAGCCAAACCGGGACAGAAGCTTTCTTT.

A few counts support this clone. The chain has TRBV7-9 and TRBJ1-1, with D possibly TRBD1 on 6 matching bases. This CDR3 has 14 amino acids. Trimming cost V 4 bases and J 0 bases, with 9 bases left between them. The V gene's germline CDR1 is SEHNR and CDR2 FQNEAQ (reference sequence). This chain's CDR3 is CASSWTEMNTEAFF. The CDR3 DNA reads as TGTGCCAGCAGCTGGACAGAGATGAACACTGAAGCTTTCTTT.

The J gene is TRBJ2-1, the V gene TRBV18; D unresolved. Germline CDR1 KGHSH, CDR2 LQKENI. The CDR3 runs 15 residues. Trimming cost V 4 bases and J 2 bases, with 12 bases left between them. CDR3 sequence: CASSLRRLPYNEQFF. In nucleotides, the CDR3 is TGTGCCAGCTCACTGCGCCGTCTTCCCTACAATGAGCAGTTCTTC.

The chain carries TRBV10-3 and TRBJ1-1, with 8 bases matching TRBD1. The junction had 4 bases not matched to a gene; V was cut back by 3 bases and J by 1 base. Germline V lookup: CDR1 ENHRY, CDR2 SYGVKD. The CDR3 totals 15 residues. CDR3 sequence reads: CAISDPTGENTEAFF. The CDR3 DNA sequence: TGTGCCATCAGTGATCCGACAGGGGAGAACACTGAAGCTTTCTTT.

This clone has only a few counts. This sequence joins TRBV19 and TRBJ2-5, with 7 bases lining up with TRBD2. The trim removed 10 bases at V and 1 base at J, leaving 12 bases unmatched. Germline values: CDR1 LNHDA, CDR2 SQIVND (reference sequence). The CDR3 sequence is 15 residues long. The CDR3, as DNA: TGTGCCACCCCGACTGGGACTATCTCCCAAGAGACCCAGTACTTC. This codes for CATPTGTISQETQYF. The complete variable domain, with remaining parts taken from reference TRBV19 and TRBJ2-5, reads DGGITQSPKYLFRKEGQNVTLSCEQNLNHDAMYWYRQDPGQGLRLIYYSQIVNDFQKGDIAEGYSVSREKKESFPLTVTSAQKNPTAFYLCATPTGTISQETQYFGPGTRLLVL.

The chain recombines TRBV7-3 with TRBJ2-5; the D is unclear. With 7 bases removed from V and 5 bases from J, the gap between germline ends came to 14 bases. CDR1 SGHTA and CDR2 FQGTGA come from the germline V gene. The CDR3 runs to 13 residues. The CDR3 DNA sequence: TGTGCCAGCAATAATGGGGTTGGGGAGACCCAGTACTTC. Amino acids: CASNNGVGETQYF.

The chain employs TRBV6-5 and TRBJ2-6, with D unresolved. V lost 0 bases, J lost 0 bases, and 6 bases lay in between. Germline lookup yields CDR1 MNHEY and CDR2 SVGAGI. The CDR3 extends over 16 amino acids. The CDR3 region is CASSYSMDSGANVLTF. CDR3 DNA: TGTGCCAGCAGTTACTCGATGGACTCTGGGGCCAACGTCCTGACTTTC.

The rearrangement joins TRBV19 to TRBJ2-6, with D unresolved. Trimming stripped 5 bases from V and 2 bases from J, with 7 bases between. Germline-derived CDR1 and CDR2 are LNHDA and SQIVND (reference sequence). The CDR3 runs to 14 residues. The CDR3 bases are TGTGCCAGTAGTCTTCGGGCTGGGGCCAACGTCCTGACTTTC. It is translated as CASSLRAGANVLTF.

The chain combines TRBV11-3 with TRBJ2-5; D not resolved. The CDR3 covers 15 residues. The germline V and J ends were trimmed by 4 bases and 4 bases, with 16 bases remaining between them. The germline V gene encodes CDR1 SGHNT and CDR2 YENEEA. The CDR3 protein is CASSSLMSAPETQYF. In nucleotides, the CDR3 is TGTGCCAGCAGCTCTTTGATGTCCGCCCCAGAGACCCAGTACTTC.

The chain joins TRBV5-1 to TRBJ1-2, with unresolved D. The germline CDR1 and CDR2 sequences are SGHRS and YFSETQ. V gave up 0 bases and J gave up 8 bases, with 11 bases separating them. The CDR3 sequence is 13 residues long. The CDR3 DNA follows: TGCGCCAGCAGCTTGGATGGGCTATCCGGCTACACCTTC. It encodes CASSLDGLSGYTF. The full variable domain, in which reference TRBV5-1 and TRBJ1-2 provide the parts outside the CDR3, is KAGVTQTPRYLIKTRGQQVTLSCSPISGHRSVSWYQQTPGQGLQFLFEYFSETQRNKGNFPGRFSGRQFSNSRSEMNVSTLELGDSALYLCASSLDGLSGYTFGSGTRLTVV.

This chain links TRBV9 with TRBJ2-7; the D gene is possibly TRBD1 (6 bases). The V end lost 4 bases, the J end lost 5 bases, and 19 bases lay between the germline ends. This CDR3 region has 15 residues. The germline CDR1 and CDR2 sequences are SGDLS and YYNGEE. CDR3 DNA: TGTGCCAGCAGCCCCCGATCCACACAGGGTCACGAGCAGTACTTC. Its translation is CASSPRSTQGHEQYF.

This chain connects TRBV23-1 to TRBJ2-7, with 7 bases aligning to TRBD1. TRBV23-1 is known as an ORF, though its function is uncertain. CDR3 length equals 14 residues. V shed 0 bases, J shed 4 bases, and the junction held 3 bases outside the gene matches. The CDR3: CASSQSDRAYEQYF. DNA for the CDR3: TGCGCCAGCAGTCAATCCGACAGGGCGTACGAGCAGTACTTC.

The chain carries TRBV11-3 and TRBJ2-5, with D maybe TRBD1 (6 bases). V was cut by 3 bases and J by 4 bases, with 15 bases left in between. Germline lookup yields CDR1 SGHNT and CDR2 YENEEA. The CDR3 runs 15 residues. In DNA form, the CDR3 reads TGTGCCAGCAGCTTCCGGTCAGGGGCGGGAGAGACCCAGTACTTC. Residues: CASSFRSGAGETQYF.

The chain joins TRBV18 to TRBJ1-1; no clear D. Trimming removed 1 base at V and 4 bases at J, with 16 bases between. There are 16 residues in the CDR3. Germline V gene data show CDR1 as KGHSH and CDR2 as LQKENI. The chain's CDR3 is CASSPRALEGGTEAFF. Here the CDR3 DNA reads TGTGCCAGCTCACCACGTGCTCTGGAGGGCGGCACTGAAGCTTTCTTT.

CDR3 nucleotides: TGCGCCAGCAGCTTGGAAGGACTAGCGGGAGTGGGATCCGGGGAGCTGTTTTTT. Encoded protein: CASSLEGLAGVGSGELFF. The chain is built from TRBV5-1 and TRBJ2-2; 13 nucleotides align to TRBD2. With V trimmed by 0 bases and J by 6 bases, 8 bases remained unmatched. The germline V gene encodes CDR1 SGHRS and CDR2 YFSETQ. This CDR3 region has 18 residues. The full variable domain, in which reference TRBV5-1 and TRBJ2-2 provide the parts outside the CDR3, is KAGVTQTPRYLIKTRGQQVTLSCSPISGHRSVSWYQQTPGQGLQFLFEYFSETQRNKGNFPGRFSGRQFSNSRSEMNVSTLELGDSALYLCASSLEGLAGVGSGELFFGEGSRLTVL.

This chain connects TRBV28 to TRBJ2-1; D may be TRBD2 (6 bases). This CDR3 contains 16 residues. Germline assignment: CDR1 MDHEN and CDR2 SYDVKM. Deletions cut 6 bases from V and 1 base from J, with 16 bases between. In nucleotides, the CDR3 is TGTGCCAGCAGCCGTTACGGGGGTAATTCCTACAATGAGCAGTTCTTC. Its translation: CASSRYGGNSYNEQFF.

This rearrangement joins TRBV5-6 to TRBJ1-4, with D perhaps matching TRBD1 (5 bases). This CDR3 comprises 13 residues. The germline V gene has CDR1 SGHDT and CDR2 YYEEEE. V was pared by 3 bases and J by 8 bases, with 11 bases between. The chain's CDR3 is CASSSQGGEKLFF. The DNA for the CDR3 is TGTGCCAGCAGCTCCCAGGGTGGCGAAAAACTGTTTTTT.

The chain joins TRBV4-3 to TRBJ2-3; perhaps TRBD1 as D (5 bases). Looked up from germline, CDR1 is LGHNA and CDR2 is YSLEER. The CDR3 spans 12 residues. V was trimmed by 4 bases and J by 8 bases, leaving 10 bases between them. The CDR3 sequence is CASSREDSTQYF. The CDR3 nucleotides are TGCGCCAGCAGCCGTGAAGACAGTACGCAGTATTTT.

This clone was seen just once. V is TRBV4-3 and J is TRBJ1-4; 7 positions match TRBD1. The V segment lost 1 base and the J segment 3 bases; nucleotides outside the gene matches: 8. Germline CDR1 reads LGHNA; CDR2 reads YSLEER. CDR3 length: 17 amino acids. CDR3 protein: CASSQGLGGQSNEKLFF. CDR3 DNA: TGCGCCAGCAGCCAAGGACTCGGGGGACAGTCTAATGAAAAACTGTTTTTT.

V usage is TRBV18 and J usage is TRBJ1-5, with 9 nucleotides matching TRBD1. The CDR3 spans 17 residues. Germline V CDR1 and CDR2: KGHSH, LQKENI. V lost 0 bases to trimming and J lost 4 bases; unmatched junction nucleotides: 7. This chain's CDR3 is CASSPPGSGQGNQPQHF. CDR3 sequence (DNA): TGTGCCAGCTCACCACCTGGATCGGGACAGGGTAATCAGCCCCAGCATTTT.

The chain uses TRBV7-3 and TRBJ2-2, with D perhaps TRBD2 (5 bases). CDR1 and CDR2 (germline): SGHTA, FQGTGA. The CDR3 is 14 residues long. Trimming removed 4 bases from V and 5 bases from J, with 11 bases in between. CDR3 in DNA: TGTGCCAGCAGCTCGGGCCGGGGAACCGGGGAGCTGTTTTTT. Encoded protein: CASSSGRGTGELFF.